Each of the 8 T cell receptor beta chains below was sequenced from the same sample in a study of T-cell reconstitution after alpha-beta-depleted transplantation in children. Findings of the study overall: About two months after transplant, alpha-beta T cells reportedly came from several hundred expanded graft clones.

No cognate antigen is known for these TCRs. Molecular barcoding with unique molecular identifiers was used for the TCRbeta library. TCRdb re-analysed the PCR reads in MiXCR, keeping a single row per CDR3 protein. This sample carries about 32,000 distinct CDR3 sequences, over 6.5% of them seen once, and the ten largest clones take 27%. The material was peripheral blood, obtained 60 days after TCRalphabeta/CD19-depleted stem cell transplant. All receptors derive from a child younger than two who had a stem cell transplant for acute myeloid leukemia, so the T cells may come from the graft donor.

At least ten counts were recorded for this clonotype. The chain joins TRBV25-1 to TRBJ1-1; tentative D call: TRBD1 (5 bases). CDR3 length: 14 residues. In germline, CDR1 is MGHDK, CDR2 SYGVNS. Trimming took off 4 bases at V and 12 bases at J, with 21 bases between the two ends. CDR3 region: CASSAAGLQEKTFF. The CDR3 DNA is TGTGCCAGCAGTGCGGCCGGGTTACAGGAGAAGACTTTCTTT. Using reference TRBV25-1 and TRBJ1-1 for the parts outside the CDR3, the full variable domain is EADIYQTPRYLVIGTGKKITLECSQTMGHDKMYWYQQDPGMELHLIHYSYGVNSTEKGDLSSESTVSRIRTEHFPLTLESARPSHTSQYLCASSAAGLQEKTFFGQGTRLTVV.

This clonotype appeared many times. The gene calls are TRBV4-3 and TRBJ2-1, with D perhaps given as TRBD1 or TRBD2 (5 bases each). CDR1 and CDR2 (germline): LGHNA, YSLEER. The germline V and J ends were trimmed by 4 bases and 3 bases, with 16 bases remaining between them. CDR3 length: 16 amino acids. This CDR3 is CASSRRRDGVYNEQFF. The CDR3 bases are TGCGCCAGCAGCCGCCGCCGGGACGGGGTCTACAATGAGCAGTTCTTC.

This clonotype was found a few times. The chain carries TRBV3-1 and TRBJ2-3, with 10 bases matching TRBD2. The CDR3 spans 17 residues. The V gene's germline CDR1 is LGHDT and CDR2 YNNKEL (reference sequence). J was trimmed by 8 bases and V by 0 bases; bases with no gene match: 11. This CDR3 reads CASSQEGLAGETATQYF. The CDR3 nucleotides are TGTGCCAGCAGCCAAGAGGGGCTAGCGGGAGAAACTGCTACGCAGTATTTT.

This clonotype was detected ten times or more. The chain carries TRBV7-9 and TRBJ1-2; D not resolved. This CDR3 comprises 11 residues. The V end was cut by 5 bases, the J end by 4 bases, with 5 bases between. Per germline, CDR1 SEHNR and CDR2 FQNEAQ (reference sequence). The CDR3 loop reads CASSRAYGYTF. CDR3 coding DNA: TGTGCCAGCAGCCGCGCCTATGGCTACACCTTC.

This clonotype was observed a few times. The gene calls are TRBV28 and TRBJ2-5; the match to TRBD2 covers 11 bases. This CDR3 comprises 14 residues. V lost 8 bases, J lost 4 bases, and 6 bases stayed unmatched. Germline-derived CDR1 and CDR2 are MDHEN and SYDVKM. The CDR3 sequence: CASDSGGAGETQYF. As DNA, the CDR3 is TGTGCCAGCGATAGCGGGGGGGCTGGAGAGACCCAGTACTTC.

The CDR3 DNA is TGTGCCAGCAGCTCCCCGGTGCGGGGGGGGGATGAGCAGTTCTTC. Its protein product is CASSSPVRGGDEQFF. The rearrangement uses TRBV7-2 and TRBJ2-1, with 9 bases identical to TRBD2. The V segment lost 4 bases and the J segment 8 bases; nucleotides outside the gene matches: 9. The CDR3 covers 15 residues. CDR1 and CDR2 from the germline V gene are SGHTA and FQGNSA.

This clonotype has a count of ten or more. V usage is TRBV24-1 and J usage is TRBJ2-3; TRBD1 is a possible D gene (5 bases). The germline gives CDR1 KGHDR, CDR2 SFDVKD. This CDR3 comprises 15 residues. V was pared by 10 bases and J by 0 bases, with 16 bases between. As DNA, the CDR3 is TGTGCCACTGCAACGGAACAGGACAGCACAGATACGCAGTATTTT. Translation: CATATEQDSTDTQYF.

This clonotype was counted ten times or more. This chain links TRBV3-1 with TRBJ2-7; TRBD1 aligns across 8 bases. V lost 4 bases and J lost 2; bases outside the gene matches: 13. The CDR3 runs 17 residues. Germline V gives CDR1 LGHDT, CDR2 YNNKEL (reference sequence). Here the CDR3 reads CASSRPGALQGAYEQYF. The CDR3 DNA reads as TGTGCCAGCAGCCGACCAGGGGCTCTACAGGGGGCCTACGAGCAGTACTTC.